This TCR beta chain came from a study of cytomegalovirus exposure and HLA in healthy donors. Study-level results: The study put roughly 160 TCR beta chains on its list as cytomegalovirus-associated.

Use of 60 Vbeta and 13 Jbeta primers characterized the PCR. Here immunoSEQ multiplex PCR was the method, and the copy in TCRdb shows in-frame clones only, minus some. The listing contains around 200,000 clones. In regard to this clone: The antigen is not known.

This clonotype was obtained from a girl aged 2 to 10 in good health and CMV-seropositive. The sequenced material came from PBMCs.

Written as DNA, the CDR3 is TGTGCCAGCAGTTTCCCCTCACTTGGAAACACCATATATTTT. Its protein is CASSFPSLGNTIYF. V gene TRBV28 combines with J gene TRBJ1-3, with D uncertain. This CDR3 is 14 amino acids long. In germline, CDR1 is MDHEN, CDR2 SYDVKM. The V and J ends lost 3 bases and 3 bases respectively, with 9 bases between them.